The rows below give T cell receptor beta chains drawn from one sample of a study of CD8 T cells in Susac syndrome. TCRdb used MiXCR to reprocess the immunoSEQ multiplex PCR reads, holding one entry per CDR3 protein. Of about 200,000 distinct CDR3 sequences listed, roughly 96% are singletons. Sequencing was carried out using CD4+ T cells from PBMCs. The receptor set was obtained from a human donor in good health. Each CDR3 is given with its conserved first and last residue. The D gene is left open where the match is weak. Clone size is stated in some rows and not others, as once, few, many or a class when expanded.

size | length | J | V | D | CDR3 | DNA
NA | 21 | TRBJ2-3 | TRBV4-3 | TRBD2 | CASSQDLTSGGWRLGTDTQYF | TGCGCCAGCAGCCAAGATCTGACTAGCGGGGGGTGGAGATTAGGCACAGATACGCAGTATTTT
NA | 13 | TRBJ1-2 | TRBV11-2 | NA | CASSWRVGYGYTF | TGTGCCAGCAGCTGGAGAGTGGGCTATGGCTACACCTTC
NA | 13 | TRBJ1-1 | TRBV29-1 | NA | CSVKFSVNTEAFF | TGCAGCGTTAAGTTTAGCGTGAACACTGAAGCTTTCTTT
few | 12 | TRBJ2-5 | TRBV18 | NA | CASSWNQETQYF | TGTGCCAGCTCCTGGAACCAAGAGACCCAGTACTTC
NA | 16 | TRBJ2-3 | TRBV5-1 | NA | CASSPDGGDDTDTQYF | TGCGCCAGCAGCCCCGATGGAGGGGATGACACAGATACGCAGTATTTT
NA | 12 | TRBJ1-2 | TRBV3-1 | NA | CASSHPRDGYTF | TGTGCCAGCAGCCATCCCAGGGACGGCTACACCTTC
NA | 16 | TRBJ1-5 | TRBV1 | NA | CTSSQEEDRRNQPQHF | TGCACCAGCAGCCAAGAGGAGGACAGGCGCAATCAGCCCCAGCATTTT
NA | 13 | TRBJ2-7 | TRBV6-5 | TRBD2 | CASRDPGGYEQYF | TGTGCCAGCAGGGACCCGGGGGGCTACGAGCAGTACTTC
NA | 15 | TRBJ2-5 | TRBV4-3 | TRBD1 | CASSQAPGGGETQYF | TGCGCCAGCAGCCAAGCCCCAGGGGGCGGCGAGACCCAGTACTTC
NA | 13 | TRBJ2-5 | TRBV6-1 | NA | CASSEVTQETQYF | TGTGCCAGCAGTGAAGTGACTCAAGAGACCCAGTACTTC
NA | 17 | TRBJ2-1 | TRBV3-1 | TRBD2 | CASSQEALAGGRNEQFF | TGTGCCAGCAGCCAAGAGGCACTAGCGGGGGGGAGGAATGAGCAGTTCTTC
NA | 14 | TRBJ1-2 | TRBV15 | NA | CATSREALWSGYTF | TGTGCCACCAGCAGAGAGGCACTATGGTCTGGCTACACCTTC
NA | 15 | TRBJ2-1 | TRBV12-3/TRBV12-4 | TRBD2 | CASKPGLAGVGEQFF | TGTGCCAGCAAACCGGGACTAGCGGGAGTCGGTGAGCAGTTCTTC
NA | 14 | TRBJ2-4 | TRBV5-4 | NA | CASSLAGQADIQYF | TGTGCCAGCAGCTTGGCGGGTCAGGCGGACATTCAGTACTTC
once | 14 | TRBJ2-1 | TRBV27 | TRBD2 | CASSPGGDLNEQFF | TGTGCCAGCAGCCCGGGGGGGGACCTCAATGAGCAGTTCTTC
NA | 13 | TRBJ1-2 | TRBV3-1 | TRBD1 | CASSLDRAYGYTF | TGTGCCAGCAGCCTGGACAGGGCATATGGCTACACCTTC
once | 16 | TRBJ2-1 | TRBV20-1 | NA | CSARVVGGARLGEQFF | TGCAGTGCTAGGGTTGTGGGGGGGGCCCGGTTAGGTGAGCAGTTCTTC
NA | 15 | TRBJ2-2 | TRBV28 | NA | CASSLFSRRTGELFF | TGTGCCAGCAGTTTATTCAGTCGTAGGACCGGGGAGCTGTTTTTT
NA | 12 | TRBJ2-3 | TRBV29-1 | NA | CSGLQGGYTQYF | TGCAGCGGGTTACAGGGTGGATATACGCAGTATTTT
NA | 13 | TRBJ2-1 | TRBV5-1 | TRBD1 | CASSYGTANEQFF | TGCGCCAGCAGCTACGGGACAGCCAATGAGCAGTTCTTC
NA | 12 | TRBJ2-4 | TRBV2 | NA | CASSGAKNIQYF | TGTGCCAGCTCAGGGGCCAAAAACATTCAGTACTTC
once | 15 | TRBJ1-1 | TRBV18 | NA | CASSAGIILDTEAFF | TGTGCCAGCTCGGCAGGGATCATTTTGGACACTGAAGCTTTCTTT
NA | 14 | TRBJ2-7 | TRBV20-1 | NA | CSASPGTGFYEQYF | TGCAGTGCTAGCCCGGGTACGGGGTTCTACGAGCAGTACTTC
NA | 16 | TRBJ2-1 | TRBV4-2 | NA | CASSQAAASSYNEQFF | TGTGCCAGCAGCCAAGCGGCGGCCAGCTCCTACAATGAGCAGTTCTTC
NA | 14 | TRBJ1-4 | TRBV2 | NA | CASRPRPTNEKLFF | TGTGCCAGCAGGCCCAGACCAACTAATGAAAAACTGTTTTTT
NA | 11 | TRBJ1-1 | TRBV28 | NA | CASSLDSEAFF | TGTGCCAGCAGTCTTGACAGTGAAGCTTTCTTT
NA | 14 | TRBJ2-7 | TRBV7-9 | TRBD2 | CASSRGVRTYEQYF | TGTGCCAGCAGCCGGGGGGTGAGGACCTACGAGCAGTACTTC
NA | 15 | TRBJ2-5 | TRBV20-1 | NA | CSATRGFTSEETQYF | TGCAGTGCTACGCGGGGCTTCACGTCGGAAGAGACCCAGTACTTC
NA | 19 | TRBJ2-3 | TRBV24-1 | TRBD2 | CATSAGGGETSGFTDTQYF | TGTGCCACCAGTGCAGGAGGTGGAGAGACTAGCGGTTTCACAGATACGCAGTATTTT
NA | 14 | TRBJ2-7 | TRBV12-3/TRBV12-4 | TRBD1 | CASSSAQGGYEQYF | TGTGCCAGCAGTTCAGCACAGGGGGGCTACGAGCAGTACTTC
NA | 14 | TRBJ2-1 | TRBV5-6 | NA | CASSLGRGVDEQFF | TGTGCCAGCAGCTTGGGACGTGGGGTAGATGAGCAGTTCTTC
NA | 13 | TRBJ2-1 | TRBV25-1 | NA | CASSQQGYNEQFF | TGTGCCAGCAGCCAACAAGGTTACAATGAGCAGTTCTTC
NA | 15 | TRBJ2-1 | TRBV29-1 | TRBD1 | CSVEDHRGQVNEQFF | TGCAGCGTTGAAGATCACAGGGGGCAGGTAAATGAGCAGTTCTTC
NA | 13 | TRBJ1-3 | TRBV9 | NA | CASSTDPLNTIYF | TGTGCCAGCAGCACTGACCCTCTAAACACCATATATTTT
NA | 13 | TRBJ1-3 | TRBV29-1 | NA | CSVTSSSGNTIYF | TGCAGCGTTACGAGTAGCTCTGGAAACACCATATATTTT
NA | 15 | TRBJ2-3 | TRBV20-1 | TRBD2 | CSEEGAGGRGDTQYF | TGCAGTGAAGAGGGAGCGGGAGGGCGTGGAGATACGCAGTATTTT
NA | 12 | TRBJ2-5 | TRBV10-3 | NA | CATRTVQETQYF | TGTGCCACCCGGACAGTTCAAGAGACCCAGTACTTC
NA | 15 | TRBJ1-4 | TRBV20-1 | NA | CSASDVRQLNEKLFF | TGCAGTGCTAGTGACGTCCGGCAGCTTAATGAAAAACTGTTTTTT